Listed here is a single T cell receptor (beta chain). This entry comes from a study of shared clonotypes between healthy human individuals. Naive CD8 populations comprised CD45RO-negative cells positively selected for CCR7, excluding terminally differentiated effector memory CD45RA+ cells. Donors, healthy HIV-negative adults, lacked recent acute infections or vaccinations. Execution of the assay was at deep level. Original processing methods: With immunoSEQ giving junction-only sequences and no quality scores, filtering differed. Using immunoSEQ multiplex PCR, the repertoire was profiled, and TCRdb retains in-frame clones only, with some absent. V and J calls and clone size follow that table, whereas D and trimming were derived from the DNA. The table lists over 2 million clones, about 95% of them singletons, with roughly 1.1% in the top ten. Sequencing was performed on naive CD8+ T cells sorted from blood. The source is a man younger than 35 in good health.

The CDR3 reads CASRDRTYGPQHF. Here the CDR3 DNA reads TGTGCCAGCCGGGACAGGACATATGGGCCCCAGCATTTT. The V gene is TRBV19, the J gene TRBJ1-5; 8 bases are a match to TRBD1. V lost 9 bases and J lost 9; bases outside the gene matches: 10. Germline CDR1 is LNHDA and CDR2 is SQIVND (reference sequence). The CDR3 covers 13 residues.